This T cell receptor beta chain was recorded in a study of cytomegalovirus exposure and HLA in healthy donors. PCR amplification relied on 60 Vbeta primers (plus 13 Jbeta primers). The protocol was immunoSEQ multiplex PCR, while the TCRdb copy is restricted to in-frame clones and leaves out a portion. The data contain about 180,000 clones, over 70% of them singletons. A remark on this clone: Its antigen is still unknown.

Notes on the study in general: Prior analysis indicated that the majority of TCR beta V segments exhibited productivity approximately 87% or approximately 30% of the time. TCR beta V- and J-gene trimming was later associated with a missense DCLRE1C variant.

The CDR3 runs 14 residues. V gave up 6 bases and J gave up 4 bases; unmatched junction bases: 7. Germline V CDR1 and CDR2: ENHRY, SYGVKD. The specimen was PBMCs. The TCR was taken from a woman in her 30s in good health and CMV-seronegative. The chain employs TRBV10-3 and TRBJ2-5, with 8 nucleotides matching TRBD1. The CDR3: CAIRGQETPETQYF. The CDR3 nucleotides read TGTGCCATCAGGGGACAGGAAACCCCAGAGACCCAGTACTTC.